Listed below are T cell receptor beta chains from one sample, sequenced in a study of cytomegalovirus exposure and HLA in healthy donors. Method: immunoSEQ multiplex PCR; TCRdb's copy keeps in-frame clones and lacks some. The data hold around 150,000 clones, with roughly 79% observed a single time. The sequenced sample was PBMCs. The receptors originated from a woman between 50 and 59 years old in good health and CMV-seropositive. Both conserved end residues are part of each CDR3. The D gene is left open where the match is weak. Only part of the rows carry a size: once, few, many, or a class if the clone is expanded.

>TRBD1|TRBJ2-5|.|TRBV2
TGTGCCAGCAGGGGACAGGGGGCCCGCGAGACCCAGTACTTC
CASRGQGARETQYF
>.|TRBJ1-2|few|TRBV11-2
TGTGCCAGCAGCTTAGGAGGTCACTATGGCTACACCTTC
CASSLGGHYGYTF
>.|TRBJ1-1|few|TRBV5-1
TGCGCCAGCAGCTTGGCCCTACAGCCATACACTGAAGCTTTCTTT
CASSLALQPYTEAFF
>TRBD1|TRBJ1-1|.|TRBV10-3
TGTGCCATCAGTGAGGGCCAGGGGGTAACTGAAGCTTTCTTT
CAISEGQGVTEAFF
>TRBD2|TRBJ2-7|.|TRBV7-2
TGTGCCAGCAGCTCCCGACTAGCGGGGAACGAGCAGTACTTC
CASSSRLAGNEQYF
>.|TRBJ1-2|.|TRBV19
TGTGCCAGTAGTATAGTGGACAGCTATGGCTACACCTTC
CASSIVDSYGYTF
>.|TRBJ2-5|.|TRBV4-1
TGCGCCAGCAGCCAAGGTAGAGAGTACCAAGAGACCCAGTACTTC
CASSQGREYQETQYF
>.|TRBJ2-3|.|TRBV7-2
TGTGCCAGCCCACCCCGGGGACTTAGCACAGATACGCAGTATTTT
CASPPRGLSTDTQYF
>.|TRBJ1-5|.|TRBV6-1
TGTGCCAGCTGGCCGGGGTACCATCAGCCCCAGCATTTT
CASWPGYHQPQHF
>TRBD2|TRBJ2-5|.|TRBV4-1
TGCGCCAGCAGCCAAGACGTGGGACTAGCAGGGGAGACCCAGTACTTC
CASSQDVGLAGETQYF
>TRBD1|TRBJ1-1|.|TRBV7-3
TGTGCCAGCAGCTTAACGGGGACAGGGGCTTTCGGCACTGAAGCTTTCTTT
CASSLTGTGAFGTEAFF
>.|TRBJ1-5|few|TRBV28
TGTGCTGTAGATCCCTTTGGTAATCAGCCCCAGCATTTT
CAVDPFGNQPQHF
>TRBD2|TRBJ2-1|.|TRBV2
TGTGCCAGCTTAGCGGGAAGTGAGCAGTTCTTC
CASLAGSEQFF
>TRBD2|TRBJ2-2|.|TRBV10-3
TGTGCCACCACTAGCGGGACTACGAACACCGGGGAGCTGTTTTTT
CATTSGTTNTGELFF
>TRBD2|TRBJ2-5|.|TRBV5-1
TGCGCCAGCAGCTCGGGGGGACTGGCAACGGAGACCCAGTACTTC
CASSSGGLATETQYF
>TRBD2|TRBJ2-5|.|TRBV27
TGTGCCAGCAGTTTATCCCCCGGGACTAGCAAAGAGACCCAGTACTTC
CASSLSPGTSKETQYF
>.|TRBJ2-2|few|TRBV2
TGTGCCTGTGGGGGGGGCGGCACCGGGGAGCTGTTTTTT
CACGGGGTGELFF
>TRBD1|TRBJ1-5|.|TRBV6-1
TGTGCCAGCAGTGGCGATACAGGGGCCGGGGGTTGGGGACGCAATCAGCCCCAGCATTTT
CASSGDTGAGGWGRNQPQHF
>TRBD1|TRBJ1-5|.|TRBV28
TGTGCCAGCAGTCAGGGGGGCGACCATCAGCCCCAGCATTTT
CASSQGGDHQPQHF
>.|TRBJ2-7|.|TRBV9
TGTGCCAGCAGCGTAGAGCCGGGTGGGTACGAGCAGTACTTC
CASSVEPGGYEQYF
>.|TRBJ1-2|few|TRBV7-9
TGTGCCAGCAGCTTAGGCCATGACAGCGCCTATGGCTACACCTTC
CASSLGHDSAYGYTF
>TRBD1|TRBJ2-3|few|TRBV11-2
TGTGCCAGCAGCGACAATCGAGGGACAGGGAGGGATACGCAGTATTTT
CASSDNRGTGRDTQYF
>TRBD1|TRBJ1-2|.|TRBV27
TGTGCCAGCAGTTTACACAGGGGCGGAGGATACTATGGCTACACCTTC
CASSLHRGGGYYGYTF
>TRBD2|TRBJ2-4|.|TRBV7-2
TGTGCCACCGCGGGGGGGCCCAGGGACATTCAGTACTTC
CATAGGPRDIQYF
>TRBD2|TRBJ2-1|.|TRBV6-6
TGTGCCAGCGGGACTAGCGCTTACAATGAGCAGTTCTTC
CASGTSAYNEQFF